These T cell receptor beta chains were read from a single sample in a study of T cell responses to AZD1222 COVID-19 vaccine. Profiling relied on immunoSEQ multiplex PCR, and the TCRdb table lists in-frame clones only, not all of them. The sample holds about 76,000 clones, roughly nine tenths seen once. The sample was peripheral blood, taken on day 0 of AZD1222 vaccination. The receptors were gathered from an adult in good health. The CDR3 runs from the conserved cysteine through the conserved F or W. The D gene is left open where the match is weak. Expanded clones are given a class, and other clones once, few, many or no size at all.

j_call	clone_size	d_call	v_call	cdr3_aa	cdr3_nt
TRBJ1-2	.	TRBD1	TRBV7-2	CASSWDRANNYGYTF	TGTGCCAGCAGCTGGGACAGGGCCAATAACTATGGCTACACCTTC
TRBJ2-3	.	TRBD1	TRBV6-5	CASRKGARGPDTQYF	TGTGCCAGCAGGAAGGGGGCCCGAGGCCCAGATACGCAGTATTTT
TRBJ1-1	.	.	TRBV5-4	CASSPRGGEGTEAFF	TGTGCCAGCAGCCCGAGAGGCGGGGAAGGCACTGAAGCTTTCTTT
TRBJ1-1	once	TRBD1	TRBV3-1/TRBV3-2	CASSQPRQGGEAFF	TGTGCCAGCAGCCAGCCAAGACAGGGAGGAGAAGCTTTCTTT
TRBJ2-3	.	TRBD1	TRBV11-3	CASSRDRVEEDTQYF	TGTGCCAGCAGCCGGGACAGGGTCGAGGAAGATACGCAGTATTTT
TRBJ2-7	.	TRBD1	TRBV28	CAIRESGQAYEQYF	TGTGCCATACGCGAGTCGGGACAGGCCTACGAGCAGTACTTC
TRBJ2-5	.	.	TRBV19	CASRPGPTQETQYF	TGTGCCAGTAGACCGGGACCCACCCAAGAGACCCAGTACTTC
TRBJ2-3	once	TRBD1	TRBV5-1	CASSLTGGGTDTQYF	TGCGCCAGCAGCTTGACAGGGGGCGGGACAGATACGCAGTATTTT
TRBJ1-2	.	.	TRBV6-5	CASRGVGYGYTF	TGTGCCAGCAGAGGGGTGGGCTATGGCTACACCTTC
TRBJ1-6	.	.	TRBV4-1	CASSQVASSPLHF	TGCGCCAGCAGCCAAGTAGCTTCCTCACCCCTCCACTTT
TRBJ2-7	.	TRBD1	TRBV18	CASSPLGAGTGLDEQYF	TGTGCCAGCTCACCACTGGGCGCCGGGACAGGGTTAGACGAGCAGTACTTC